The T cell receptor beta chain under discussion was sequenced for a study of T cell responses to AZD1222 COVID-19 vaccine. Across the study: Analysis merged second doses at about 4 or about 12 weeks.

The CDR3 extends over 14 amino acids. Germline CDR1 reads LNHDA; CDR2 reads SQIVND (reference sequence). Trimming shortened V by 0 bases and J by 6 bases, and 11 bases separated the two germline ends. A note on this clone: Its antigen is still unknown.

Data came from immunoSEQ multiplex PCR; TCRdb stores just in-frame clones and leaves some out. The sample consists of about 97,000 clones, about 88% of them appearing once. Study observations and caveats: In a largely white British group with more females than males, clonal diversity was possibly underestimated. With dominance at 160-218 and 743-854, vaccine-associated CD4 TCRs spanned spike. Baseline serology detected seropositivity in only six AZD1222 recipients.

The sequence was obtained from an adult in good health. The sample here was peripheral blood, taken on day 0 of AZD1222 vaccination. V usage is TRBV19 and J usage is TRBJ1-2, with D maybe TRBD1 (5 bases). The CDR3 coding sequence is TGTGCCAGTAGTATAGATCTACAGGCGGATGGCTACACCTTC. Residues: CASSIDLQADGYTF.